These 21 T cell receptor beta chains were all obtained from the same sample, sequenced in a study of cytomegalovirus exposure and HLA in healthy donors. The PCR had 60 Vbeta and 13 Jbeta primers. Clones were read by immunoSEQ multiplex PCR, and TCRdb kept only the in-frame ones, dropping some. The sample records roughly 200,000 clones, around 80% being singletons. What was sequenced was PBMCs. These receptor sequences come from a man between 18 and 35 years old in good health and CMV-seronegative.

V usage is TRBV7-9 and J usage is TRBJ2-1, with 8 bases identical to TRBD1. The CDR3 has 14 residues. V lost 4 bases to trimming and J lost 8 bases; unmatched junction nucleotides: 7. The germline CDR1 and CDR2 sequences are SEHNR and FQNEAQ (reference sequence). The CDR3 nucleotides are TGTGCCAGCAGCTCTTGGACAGGGTACGATGAGCAGTTCTTC. This codes for CASSSWTGYDEQFF.

The V and J genes are TRBV5-4 and TRBJ2-2, with D possibly matching TRBD2 (6 bases). The CDR3 is made up of 16 amino acids. Trimming cost V 4 bases and J 1 base, with 14 bases left between them. Germline V gives CDR1 SGHNT, CDR2 YYREEE (reference sequence). The DNA of the CDR3 is TGTGCCAGCAGCGGTAAGGGAGCGGGGAACACCGGGGAGCTGTTTTTT. Translating gives CASSGKGAGNTGELFF.

V usage is TRBV14 and J usage is TRBJ1-1; 10 bases match TRBD1. V lost 8 bases to trimming and J lost 6 bases; unmatched junction nucleotides: 3. The CDR3 covers 12 residues. The V gene's germline CDR1 is SGHDN and CDR2 FVKESK. Here the CDR3 reads CASGDRGPEAFF. The CDR3 nucleotides read TGTGCCAGCGGGGACAGGGGTCCTGAAGCTTTCTTT. Using reference TRBV14 and TRBJ1-1 for the parts outside the CDR3, the full variable domain is EAGVTQFPSHSVIEKGQTVTLRCDPISGHDNLYWYRRVMGKEIKFLLHFVKESKQDESGMPNNRFLAERTGGTYSTLKVQPAELEDSGVYFCASGDRGPEAFFGQGTRLTVV.

The CDR3 DNA reads as TGTGCCACAGGACAGGAAGGGGAAAAACTGTTTTTT. Protein: CATGQEGEKLFF. The chain couples TRBV10-3 to TRBJ1-4; 7 nucleotides align to TRBD1. CDR3 length: 12 amino acids. V dropped 10 bases and J dropped 8; count of bases not matched to a gene: 7. CDR1 ENHRY and CDR2 SYGVKD come from the germline V gene.

A word on this clone: In the same sample, other DNA sequences code for this CDR3. J is TRBJ2-5 and V is TRBV11-2; 8 bases agree with TRBD2. Trimming at V came to 5 bases and at J to 2 bases, leaving 19 bases not matched to a gene. The V gene's germline CDR1 is SGHAT and CDR2 FQNNGV. The CDR3 runs 19 residues. The CDR3 here is CASSPFLHGGRTTQETQYF. Here the CDR3 DNA reads TGTGCCAGCAGCCCTTTTCTACATGGCGGGAGGACAACGCAAGAGACCCAGTACTTC. Variable domain in full (rest from reference TRBV11-2 and TRBJ2-5): EAGVAQSPRYKIIEKRQSVAFWCNPISGHATLYWYQQILGQGPKLLIQFQNNGVVDDSQLPKDRFSAERLKGVDSTLKIQPAKLEDSAVYLCASSPFLHGGRTTQETQYFGPGTRLLVL.

This chain connects TRBV6-1 to TRBJ2-3, with D possibly being TRBD1 (5 bases). Germline-derived CDR1 and CDR2 are MNHNS and SASEGT. This CDR3 spans 13 amino acids. V was clipped by 4 bases and J by 0 bases, with 5 bases between them. The CDR3: CASSGQSTDTQYF. DNA of the CDR3: TGTGCCAGCAGTGGACAGAGCACAGATACGCAGTATTTT.

The CDR3: CASNGGGKGEQYF. DNA for the CDR3: TGCGCCAGCAATGGGGGGGGAAAGGGCGAGCAGTACTTC. The chain employs TRBV10-2 and TRBJ2-7; 7 bases map to TRBD2. With 7 bases clipped from V and 6 bases from J, the junction kept 9 bases outside the gene matches. Germline-derived CDR1 and CDR2 are WSHSY and SAAADI. CDR3 length: 13 residues.

CDR3 amino acids: CACQSYSNQPQHF. Written as DNA, the CDR3 is TGTGCCTGCCAGTCGTATAGCAATCAGCCCCAGCATTTT. V gene TRBV30 combines with J gene TRBJ1-5; no clear D. This CDR3 contains 13 residues. Trimming pared 6 bases from V and 0 bases from J, leaving 9 bases between. Germline CDR1 reads GTSNPN; CDR2 reads SVGIG (reference sequence).

V is TRBV29-1 and J is TRBJ1-2, with a tentative D call TRBD1 (5 bases). Trimming left V 0 bases short and J 3 bases short, with 11 bases between. Germline-derived CDR1 and CDR2 are SQVTM and ANQGSEA. The CDR3 has 14 amino acids. The CDR3 spells CSVEDLSGYYGYTF. CDR3 coding DNA: TGCAGCGTTGAAGATCTATCAGGGTACTATGGCTACACCTTC.

A single count supports this clone. This chain links TRBV6-1 with TRBJ2-5; D remains ambiguous. The CDR3 is made up of 11 amino acids. Looked up from germline, CDR1 is MNHNS and CDR2 is SASEGT. Trimming stripped 8 bases from V and 2 bases from J, with 6 bases between. CDR3 protein: CASAVQETQYF. CDR3 nucleotides: TGTGCCAGCGCGGTACAAGAGACCCAGTACTTC.

The rearrangement joins TRBV28 to TRBJ2-3; maybe TRBD2 (6 bases). This CDR3 has 13 amino acids. V was pared by 8 bases and J by 1 base, with 10 bases between. The germline V gene encodes CDR1 MDHEN and CDR2 SYDVKM. The CDR3 loop is CASRRAGTDTQYF. The CDR3 bases are TGTGCCAGCCGGAGGGCCGGCACAGATACGCAGTATTTT. Looking up the rest from reference TRBV28 and TRBJ2-3 gives the full variable domain: DVKVTQSSRYLVKRTGEKVFLECVQDMDHENMFWYRQDPGLGLRLIYFSYDVKMKEKGDIPEGYSVSREKKERFSLILESASTNQTSMYLCASRRAGTDTQYFGPGTRLTVL.

This sequence joins TRBV18 and TRBJ2-7, with TRBD1 identical over 7 bases. Unmatched junction bases numbered 2, after V lost 3 bases and J lost 0 bases. Germline CDR1 reads KGHSH; CDR2 reads LQKENI. The CDR3 sequence is 14 residues long. In DNA, the CDR3 is TGTGCCAGCTCACCGGGACAGACCTCCTACGAGCAGTACTTC. Its protein product is CASSPGQTSYEQYF.

This chain connects TRBV19 to TRBJ1-2; the D gene is possibly TRBD1 (6 bases). There are 15 residues in the CDR3. Trimming left V 4 bases short and J 2 bases short, with 14 bases between. Germline CDR1 and CDR2: LNHDA and SQIVND (reference sequence). CDR3 sequence: CASSTEGDINYGYTF. The CDR3 DNA reads as TGTGCCAGTAGTACGGAAGGGGACATCAACTATGGCTACACCTTC.

The rearrangement joins TRBV6-1 to TRBJ1-5; 8 bases line up with TRBD1. The germline V gene encodes CDR1 MNHNS and CDR2 SASEGT. The CDR3 is 15 amino acids. The V gene end was trimmed by 7 bases and the J gene end by 4 bases; junction bases not matched to a gene: 9. CDR3: CASTLSWTGNQPQHF. CDR3 DNA sequence: TGTGCCAGCACCCTGTCCTGGACAGGGAATCAGCCCCAGCATTTT.

A remark on this clone: Within the sample, other DNA sequences also encode this same CDR3. The chain couples TRBV18 to TRBJ1-1; TRBD1 matches at 9 bases. Germline V gene sequence: CDR1 KGHSH, CDR2 LQKENI. Trimming removed 1 base from V and 4 bases from J; junction bases left unmatched: 1. The CDR3 runs 14 residues. CDR3 loop: CASSPQGQGTEAFF. The DNA of the CDR3 is TGTGCCAGCTCACCACAGGGACAGGGCACTGAAGCTTTCTTT.

The V gene is TRBV5-1, the J gene TRBJ1-5; TRBD1 agrees at 8 bases. The CDR3 extends over 14 amino acids. Germline CDR1 SGHRS, CDR2 YFSETQ. The junction had 5 bases not matched to a gene; V was cut back by 4 bases and J by 5 bases. CDR3 sequence reads: CASSLQGGDQPQHF. In nucleotides, the CDR3 is TGCGCCAGCAGCCTACAGGGGGGGGATCAGCCCCAGCATTTT.

This rearrangement joins TRBV5-1 to TRBJ1-5, with 7 bases identical to TRBD1. The germline gives CDR1 SGHRS, CDR2 YFSETQ. V gave up 4 bases and J gave up 4 bases; unmatched junction bases: 8. This CDR3 comprises 15 residues. In DNA form, the CDR3 reads TGCGCCAGCAGCCAAACAGGGGCGGGAAATCAGCCCCAGCATTTT. As protein: CASSQTGAGNQPQHF.

The chain couples TRBV10-3 to TRBJ2-3; the match to TRBD2 covers 8 bases. V dropped 6 bases and J dropped 2; count of bases not matched to a gene: 4. From germline, CDR1 is ENHRY and CDR2 SYGVKD. The CDR3 consists of 14 residues. The CDR3 loop reads CAISGTSFTDTQYF. In DNA, the CDR3 is TGTGCCATCAGCGGGACTAGTTTCACAGATACGCAGTATTTT.

This clone was detected a few times. The V gene is TRBV2, the J gene TRBJ2-5, with 8 nucleotides matching TRBD2. V shed 6 bases and J 0 bases; nucleotides not matched to a gene: 24. The CDR3 length is 21 residues. In germline, CDR1 is SNHLY, CDR2 FYNNEI. The CDR3 loop is CASRVRVVEREPQLNQETQYF. The CDR3 DNA sequence: TGTGCCAGCAGGGTCAGGGTAGTGGAGCGGGAGCCTCAATTAAACCAAGAGACCCAGTACTTC.

This clone was seen only a few times. Written as DNA, the CDR3 is TGTGCCAGCAGGGAAACCGTAGGGGCGCGATGGTTGGAGACCCAGTACTTC. Translation gives CASRETVGARWLETQYF. V and J are TRBV6-1 and TRBJ2-5, with D tentatively TRBD1 (5 bases). The CDR3 runs to 17 residues. The germline V gene has CDR1 MNHNS and CDR2 SASEGT. The V gene lost 6 bases and the J gene lost 5 bases, with 25 bases spanning the gap.

The genes are TRBV7-9 and TRBJ1-1, with D possibly being TRBD1 (5 bases). The CDR3 length is 16 residues. Germline V gene lookup returns CDR1 SEHNR and CDR2 FQNEAQ (reference sequence). V gave up 4 bases and J gave up 4 bases, with 19 bases separating them. CDR3 DNA: TGTGCCAGCAGCTCGCAAGCCTACTTAAGGGGCACTGAAGCTTTCTTT. Translated: CASSSQAYLRGTEAFF.